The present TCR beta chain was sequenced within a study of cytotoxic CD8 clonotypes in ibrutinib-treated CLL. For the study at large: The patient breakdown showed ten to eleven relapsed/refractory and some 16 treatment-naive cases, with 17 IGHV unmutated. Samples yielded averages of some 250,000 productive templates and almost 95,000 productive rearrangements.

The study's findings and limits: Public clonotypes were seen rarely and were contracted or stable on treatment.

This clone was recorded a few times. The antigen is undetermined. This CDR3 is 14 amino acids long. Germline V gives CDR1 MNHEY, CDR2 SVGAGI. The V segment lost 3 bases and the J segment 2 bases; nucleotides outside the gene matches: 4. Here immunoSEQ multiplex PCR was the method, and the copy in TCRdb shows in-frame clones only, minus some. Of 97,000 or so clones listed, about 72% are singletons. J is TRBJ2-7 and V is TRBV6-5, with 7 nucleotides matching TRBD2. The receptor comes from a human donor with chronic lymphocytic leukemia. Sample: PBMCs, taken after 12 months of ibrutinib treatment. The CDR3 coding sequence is TGTGCCAGCAGTTATTCGAGCGGGGCCTACGAGCAGTACTTC. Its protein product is CASSYSSGAYEQYF.